The rows below give T cell receptor beta chains drawn from one sample of a study of T cell repertoires in cytomegalovirus infection. Using its own MiXCR run on the reads, TCRdb lists one record per CDR3 protein. The sample holds 250,000 or so distinct CDR3 sequences, 15% to 20% seen once. Sequencing used CD8+ T cells from PBMCs. All receptors derive from a human donor in good health (CMV status not recorded). Some clones in this sample may be carry-over from other donors' samples. The CDR3 runs from the conserved cysteine through the conserved F or W. D genes are given only for firm matches. Only part of the rows carry a size: once, few, many, or a class if the clone is expanded.

j_call | clone_size | d_call | v_call | cdr3_nt | cdr3_aa
TRBJ1-1 | - | - | TRBV19 | TGTGCCAGTAGCGTACGATGGGAAGCTTTCTTT | CASSVRWEAFF
TRBJ2-5 | few | - | TRBV11-2 | TGTGCCAGCAGCTTCCTTGTGGGTGGGAGCACTGATCAAGAGACCCAGTACTTC | CASSFLVGGSTDQETQYF
TRBJ1-1 | - | - | TRBV7-3 | TGTGCCAGCAGCTTACTGTTGGCTGAAGCTTTCTTT | CASSLLLAEAFF
TRBJ2-7 | - | - | TRBV20-1 | TGCAGTGCTAGGGGAGGATTCTCCTACGAGCAGTACTTC | CSARGGFSYEQYF
TRBJ2-3 | once | - | TRBV19 | TGTGCCAGTAGTCCCGACGCCCTTGATACGCAGTATTTT | CASSPDALDTQYF
TRBJ2-5 | many | - | TRBV7-2 | TGTGCCACCCGAAGGGACCCCCGGGAGACCCAGTACTTC | CATRRDPRETQYF
TRBJ2-1 | few | - | TRBV15 | TGTGCCACCAGCAGAGTTGGGATCATGCACAATGAGCAGTTCTTC | CATSRVGIMHNEQFF
TRBJ1-4 | once | - | TRBV18 | TGTGCCAGCTCACCCCGGGACCCCACAACTCCCTTGAGAAATGAAAAACTGTTTTTT | CASSPRDPTTPLRNEKLFF
TRBJ2-4 | many | - | TRBV25-1 | TGTGCCAGCACTACGGGCGACATTCAGTACTTC | CASTTGDIQYF
TRBJ2-4 | - | - | TRBV5-6 | TGTGCCAGCAGCCCTGGGGGGGGCAGCGCCAAAAACATTCAGTACTTC | CASSPGGGSAKNIQYF
TRBJ2-1 | few | - | TRBV7-9 | TGTGCCAGCAGCTCCTCAGTACAGCCCAACAATGAGCAGTTCTTC | CASSSSVQPNNEQFF
TRBJ1-2 | - | - | TRBV4-1 | TGCGCCAGCAGCCCCCCAGGGGCCCAAACCATTACCTATGGCTACACCTTC | CASSPPGAQTITYGYTF
TRBJ2-1 | - | - | TRBV11-2 | TGTGCCAGCAGCCCGGGGCATGAGCAGTTCTTC | CASSPGHEQFF
TRBJ2-7 | - | TRBD1 | TRBV19 | TGTGCCAGTAGTTCGCGACAGGGAAGGAACGAGCAGTACTTC | CASSSRQGRNEQYF
TRBJ1-2 | few | - | TRBV12-3/TRBV12-4 | TGTGCCAGCAGTTCCGAACAGGGTCGGCATGGCTACACCTTC | CASSSEQGRHGYTF
TRBJ1-1 | many | - | TRBV2 | TGTGCCAGCAGAGCTAGGAACGTGGAAGCTTTCTTT | CASRARNVEAFF
TRBJ2-1 | many | - | TRBV28 | TGTGCCAGCAGCCTCTACCAGTACAATGAGCAGTTCTTC | CASSLYQYNEQFF
TRBJ2-7 | - | - | TRBV4-1 | TGCGCCAGCAGCCAAGCGGCGGATCCATCCTACGAGCAGTACTTC | CASSQAADPSYEQYF
TRBJ2-7 | few | - | TRBV5-6 | TGTGCCAGCAGCTCCGGGGACCGGGAATTACGCGAGCAGTACTTC | CASSSGDRELREQYF
TRBJ2-3 | many | TRBD1 | TRBV7-2 | TGTGCCAGCAGCCGCTTCCTGGCAGGGGGCGGAGATACGCAGTATTTT | CASSRFLAGGGDTQYF
TRBJ1-1 | many | - | TRBV28 | TGTGCCAGCAGTCCAAGGACGGGAGGGCCTGAAGCTTTCTTT | CASSPRTGGPEAFF
TRBJ2-2 | - | - | TRBV9 | TGTGCCAGCAGCGCCGGGACGCTGAACACCGGGGAGCTGTTTTTT | CASSAGTLNTGELFF
TRBJ2-1 | few | - | TRBV20-1 | TGCAGTCCGAGGAGGGTCGGGGCCATCAGGACCTACAATGAGCAGTTCTTC | CSPRRVGAIRTYNEQFF
TRBJ1-6 | few | - | TRBV6-2/TRBV6-3 | TGTGCCAGCAGTGATCGACTGGCGATAATTGGTTCACCCCTCCACTTT | CASSDRLAIIGSPLHF
TRBJ2-2 | - | - | TRBV12-3/TRBV12-4 | TGTGCCAGCAGTTTAAGGGTTTACACCGGGGAGCTGTTTTTT | CASSLRVYTGELFF
TRBJ2-7 | - | TRBD2 | TRBV29-1 | TGCAGCGCTGAAGCGGGGGACTCCTACGAGCAGTACTTC | CSAEAGDSYEQYF
TRBJ1-1 | - | - | TRBV7-3 | TGTGCCAGCAGCTTAACAGGGGAAATCCCTGAAGCTTTCTTT | CASSLTGEIPEAFF
TRBJ2-7 | many | - | TRBV6-5 | TGTGCCAGCAGCAGAGACGGGTACGAGCAGTACTTC | CASSRDGYEQYF
TRBJ2-7 | - | - | TRBV6-1 | TGTGCCAGCAGTGAGGCAGGACGTTCCTACGAGCAGTACTTC | CASSEAGRSYEQYF
TRBJ2-2 | many | TRBD1 | TRBV7-3 | TGTGCCAGCAGCTCCATTGGACAGGGCGATACCGGGGAGCTGTTTTTT | CASSSIGQGDTGELFF
TRBJ1-4 | - | TRBD1 | TRBV6-1 | TGTGCCAGCAGTGAAGAGGGGGCAGGGAGCGAAAAACTGTTTTTT | CASSEEGAGSEKLFF
TRBJ2-7 | many | - | TRBV2 | TGTGCCAGCAGGGACTCCTACGAGCAGTACTTC | CASRDSYEQYF
TRBJ2-1 | - | TRBD2 | TRBV6-5 | TGTGCCAGCTCACGGGGGCTAGCGGGGGTTTACAATGAGCAGTTCTTC | CASSRGLAGVYNEQFF
TRBJ1-2 | - | - | TRBV5-1 | TGCGCCAGCAGCTTGGGGATTGGGGTTTTGTATGGCTACACCTTC | CASSLGIGVLYGYTF
TRBJ2-5 | many | TRBD2 | TRBV7-8 | TGTGCCAGCAGCTTACTCGCCGGGACTACCGTTCGTGGGGAGACCCAGTACTTC | CASSLLAGTTVRGETQYF
TRBJ2-3 | many | TRBD1 | TRBV11-2 | TGTGCCAGCAGCCCAGGACAGGGAGACGCGACAGATACGCAGTATTTT | CASSPGQGDATDTQYF
TRBJ2-1 | few | TRBD2 | TRBV5-1 | TGCGCCAGCAGGCCAACCGGGACTAGCGGGGCCCGCCGCTCCTACAATGAGCAGTTCTTC | CASRPTGTSGARRSYNEQFF